Shown below are 12 T cell receptor beta chains from a single sample sequenced in a study of tumor and adjacent non-tumor tissue in lung cancer. Three rounds of nested PCR, following a modified ARM-PCR protocol, produced the TCRbeta library. TCRdb re-called the multiplex PCR reads through MiXCR, storing one row per CDR3 protein. The sample includes roughly 220,000 distinct CDR3 sequences, 70% to 75% of them seen just once. This sample's RNA came from whole unsorted tissue. The sample taken for sequencing was lung tumor tissue. The receptors originated from a man in his sixties with non-small cell lung cancer.

To note about this clonotype: The junction departs from the called germline gene at one end, perhaps through a read error. The gene calls are TRBV4-2 and TRBJ2-3; 8 bases line up with TRBD1. Germline V lookup: CDR1 LGHNA, CDR2 YNFKEQ. This CDR3 has 17 amino acids. The DNA of the CDR3 is TGTGTCAGCAGCCCACAGGGGACAGGCTCTAGCATAGATACGCAGTATTTT. It specifies CVSSPQGTGSSIDTQYF.

The J gene is TRBJ2-3, the V gene TRBV6-2 or TRBV6-3, with no clear D. The CDR3 spans 12 residues. The V gene's germline CDR1 is MNHEY and CDR2 SVGEGT. Trimming took off 10 bases at V and 1 base at J, with 9 bases between the two ends. CDR3 sequence (DNA): TGTGCCACCTCCAGACGCACAGATACGCAGTATTTT. It yields the protein CATSRRTDTQYF.

This chain connects TRBV4-2 to TRBJ2-7; D is undetermined. Germline CDR1 is LGHNA and CDR2 is YNFKEQ. The CDR3 extends over 16 amino acids. Deletions cut 0 bases from V and 8 bases from J, with 20 bases between. The CDR3 sequence is CASSQDLARCLLKQYF. CDR3 in DNA: TGTGCCAGCAGCCAAGATTTGGCTAGATGTCTTCTCAAGCAGTACTTC.

The chain joins TRBV5-1 to TRBJ1-2, with D uncertain. Germline V gene data show CDR1 as SGHRS and CDR2 as YFSETQ. V shed 4 bases and J shed 2 bases, with 21 bases lying between them. This CDR3 region has 17 residues. CDR3 amino acids: CASSELTEANANYGYTF. The DNA of the CDR3 is TGCGCCAGCAGCGAACTAACAGAAGCCAACGCAAACTATGGCTACACCTTC.

This clonotype was recorded at least ten times. V and J are TRBV7-8 and TRBJ1-5; the D is unclear. Germline V gene data show CDR1 as SGHVS and CDR2 as FQNEAQ. Trimming removed 1 base at V and 2 bases at J, with 18 bases between. The CDR3 spans 18 residues. CDR3 coding DNA: TGTGCCAGCAGCTTAGAGTACGCCGGGATAGTCGGCAATCAGCCCCAGCATTTT. It specifies CASSLEYAGIVGNQPQHF.

Details on this clonotype: The junction and the germline gene differ at one end; a read error may be behind it. The gene calls are TRBV20-1 and TRBJ2-5; maybe TRBD2 (5 bases). The CDR3 loop spans 14 amino acids. Per the germline V gene, CDR1 is DFQATT and CDR2 is SNEGSKA (reference sequence). This CDR3 is CSDRGPGTHETQYF. The CDR3 DNA follows: TGCAGTGATAGAGGGCCAGGAACTCATGAGACCCAGTACTTC.

As regards this clonotype: This may stem from a read error, because a much larger clone lies one nucleotide away. The V call is TRBV29-1, the J call TRBJ2-7; TRBD2 matches at 13 bases. CDR3 length: 14 residues. Germline V gene lookup returns CDR1 SQVTM and CDR2 ANQGSEA. V lost 8 bases to trimming and J lost 5 bases; unmatched junction nucleotides: 9. The CDR3 region is CSFGAGTSGNEQYF. Written as DNA, the CDR3 is TGCAGCTTTGGCGCCGGGACTAGCGGGAACGAGCAGTACTTC.

With respect to this clonotype: The conserved phenylalanine or tryptophan is not found at the CDR3 terminus, so this likely reflects a read error. The chain combines TRBV11-2 with TRBJ2-5; TRBD2 might be the D (7 bases). The germline V gene encodes CDR1 SGHAT and CDR2 FQNNGV. This CDR3 has 16 amino acids. The CDR3 region is CASSSTKGGPKETQYS. The CDR3 DNA reads as TGTGCCAGTAGCTCCACAAAGGGGGGGCCAAAGGAGACCCAGTACTCC.

In the case of this clonotype: The conserved phenylalanine or tryptophan is not found at the CDR3 terminus, so this likely reflects a read error. J is TRBJ1-1 and V is TRBV11-2; D is undetermined. The V gene's germline CDR1 is SGHAT and CDR2 FQNNGV. The CDR3 is made up of 11 amino acids. V was trimmed by 3 bases and J by 3 bases, leaving 2 bases between them. CDR3 loop: CASSLYTEAFI. The CDR3 DNA is TGTGCCAGCAGCTTGTACACTGAAGCTTTCATT.

A note on this clonotype: This likely comes from a read error, as the CDR3 has no conserved phenylalanine or tryptophan at its end. The chain joins TRBV11-2 to TRBJ2-2, with TRBD2 identical over 7 bases. This CDR3 spans 14 amino acids. V dropped 11 bases and J dropped 3; count of bases not matched to a gene: 9. Germline assignment: CDR1 SGHAT and CDR2 FQNNGV. DNA for the CDR3: TGTGCCTCCAGCGTTCGGGGGGACACCGGGGAGCTGTTTGTT. Its translation: CASSVRGDTGELFV.

The gene calls are TRBV6-1 and TRBJ2-5; D call uncertain. The germline gives CDR1 MNHNS, CDR2 SASEGT. The length of the CDR3 is 14 residues. V gave up 1 base and J gave up 7 bases, with 13 bases separating them. Here the CDR3 DNA reads TGTGCCAGCAGTGAAGTGTACCCGCGAGGGACCCAGTACTTC. Encoded protein: CASSEVYPRGTQYF.

Notes on this clonotype: A much larger clonotype is one base distant, so this may be a read error. The chain carries TRBV20-1 and TRBJ2-2, with TRBD2 matching 12 bases. Germline V lookup: CDR1 DFQATT, CDR2 SNEGSKA (reference sequence). V dropped 2 bases and J dropped 4; count of bases not matched to a gene: 5. This CDR3 comprises 16 residues. The CDR3 bases are TGCAGTGCTAGACCTAGCGGGGGGGCCGGCACCGGGGAGCTGTTTTTT. This sequence encodes CSARPSGGAGTGELFF.